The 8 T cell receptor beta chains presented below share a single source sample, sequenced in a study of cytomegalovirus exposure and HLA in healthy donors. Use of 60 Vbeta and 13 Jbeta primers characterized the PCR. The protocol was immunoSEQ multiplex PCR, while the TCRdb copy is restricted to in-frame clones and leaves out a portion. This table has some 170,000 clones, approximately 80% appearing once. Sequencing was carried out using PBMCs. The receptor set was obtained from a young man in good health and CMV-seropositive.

CDR3 sequence (DNA): TGTGCCATCAGTGAGCGGACAGGTCCGTACAATGAGCAGTTCTTC. This translates into CAISERTGPYNEQFF. This chain connects TRBV10-3 to TRBJ2-1; the match to TRBD1 covers 7 bases. CDR3 size: 15 residues. After removal of 2 bases from V and 4 bases from J, the junction contained 5 bases not matched to a gene. Germline lookup yields CDR1 ENHRY and CDR2 SYGVKD.

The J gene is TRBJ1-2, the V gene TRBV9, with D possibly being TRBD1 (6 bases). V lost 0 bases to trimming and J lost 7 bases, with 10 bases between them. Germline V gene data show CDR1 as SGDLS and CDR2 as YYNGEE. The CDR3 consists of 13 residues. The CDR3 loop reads CASSVGGQVGYTF. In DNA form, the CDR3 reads TGTGCCAGCAGCGTAGGGGGGCAGGTTGGCTACACCTTC. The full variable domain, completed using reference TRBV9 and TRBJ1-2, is DSGVTQTPKHLITATGQRVTLRCSPRSGDLSVYWYQQSLDQGLQFLIQYYNGEERAKGNILERFSAQQFPDLHSELNLSSLELGDSALYFCASSVGGQVGYTFGSGTRLTVV.

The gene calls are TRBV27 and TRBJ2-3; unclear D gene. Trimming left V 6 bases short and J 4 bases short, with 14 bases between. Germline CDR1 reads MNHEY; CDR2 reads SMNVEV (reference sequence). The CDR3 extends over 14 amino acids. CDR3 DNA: TGTGCCAGCAGCCTGGGTAGCCGGGCAGATACGCAGTATTTT. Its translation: CASSLGSRADTQYF.

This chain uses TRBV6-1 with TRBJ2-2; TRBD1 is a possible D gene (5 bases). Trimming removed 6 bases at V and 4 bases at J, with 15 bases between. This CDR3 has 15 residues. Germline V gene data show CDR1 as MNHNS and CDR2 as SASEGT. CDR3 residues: CASSQGRGLTGELFF. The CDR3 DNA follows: TGTGCCAGCAGCCAGGGTAGGGGTCTCACCGGGGAGCTGTTTTTT.

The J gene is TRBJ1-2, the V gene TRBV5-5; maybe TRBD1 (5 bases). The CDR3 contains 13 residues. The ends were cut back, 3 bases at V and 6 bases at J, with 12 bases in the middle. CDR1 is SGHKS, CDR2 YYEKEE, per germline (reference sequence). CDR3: CASSSLTEDGYTF. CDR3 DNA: TGTGCCAGCAGCTCACTGACAGAGGATGGCTACACCTTC.

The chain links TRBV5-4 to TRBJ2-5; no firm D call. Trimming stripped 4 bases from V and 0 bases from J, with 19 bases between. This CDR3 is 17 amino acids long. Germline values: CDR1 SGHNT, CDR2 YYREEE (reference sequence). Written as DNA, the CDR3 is TGTGCCAGCAGCCGCAAAGAGGCGCGGTCTGACCAAGAGACCCAGTACTTC. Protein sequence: CASSRKEARSDQETQYF.

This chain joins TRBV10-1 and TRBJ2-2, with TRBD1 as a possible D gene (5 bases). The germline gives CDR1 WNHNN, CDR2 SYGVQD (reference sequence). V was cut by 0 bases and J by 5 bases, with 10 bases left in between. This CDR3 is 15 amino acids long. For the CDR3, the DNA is TGCGCCAGCAGTGAGTCGGTTTACAGGACCGGGGAGCTGTTTTTT. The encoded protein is CASSESVYRTGELFF.

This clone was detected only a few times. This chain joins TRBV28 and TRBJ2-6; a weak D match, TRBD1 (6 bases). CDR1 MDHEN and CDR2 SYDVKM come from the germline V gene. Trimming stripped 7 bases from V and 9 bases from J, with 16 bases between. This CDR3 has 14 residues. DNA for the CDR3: TGTGCCAGCACCACTACAAGGACAGTCAACGTCCTGACTTTC. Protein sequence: CASTTTRTVNVLTF.